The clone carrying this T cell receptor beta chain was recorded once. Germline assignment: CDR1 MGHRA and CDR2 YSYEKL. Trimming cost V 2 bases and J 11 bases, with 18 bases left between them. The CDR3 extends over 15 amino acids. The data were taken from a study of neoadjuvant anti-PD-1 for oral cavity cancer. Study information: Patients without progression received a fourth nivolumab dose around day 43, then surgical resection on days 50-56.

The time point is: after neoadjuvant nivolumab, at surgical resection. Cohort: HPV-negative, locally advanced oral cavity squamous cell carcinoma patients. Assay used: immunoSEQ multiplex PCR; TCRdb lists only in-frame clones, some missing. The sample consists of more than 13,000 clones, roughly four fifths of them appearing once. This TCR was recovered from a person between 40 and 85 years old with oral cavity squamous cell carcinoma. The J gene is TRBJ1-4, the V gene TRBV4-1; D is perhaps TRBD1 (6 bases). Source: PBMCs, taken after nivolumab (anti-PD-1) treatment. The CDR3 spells CASSQPGQRWGKLFF. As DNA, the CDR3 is TGCGCCAGCAGCCAACCGGGACAAAGGTGGGGGAAACTGTTTTTT.